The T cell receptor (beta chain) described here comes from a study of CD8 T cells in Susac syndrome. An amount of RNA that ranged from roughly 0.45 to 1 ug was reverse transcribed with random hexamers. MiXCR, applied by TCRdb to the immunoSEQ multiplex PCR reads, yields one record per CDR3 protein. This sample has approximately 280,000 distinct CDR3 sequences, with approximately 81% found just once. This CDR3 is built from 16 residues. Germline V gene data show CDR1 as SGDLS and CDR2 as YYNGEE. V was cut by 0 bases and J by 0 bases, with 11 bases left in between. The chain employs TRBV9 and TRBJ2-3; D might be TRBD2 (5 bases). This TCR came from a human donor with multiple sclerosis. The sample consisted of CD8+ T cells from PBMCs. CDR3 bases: TGTGCCAGCAGCGTAGGAGGTGGACTGAGCACAGATACGCAGTATTTT. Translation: CASSVGGGLSTDTQYF.